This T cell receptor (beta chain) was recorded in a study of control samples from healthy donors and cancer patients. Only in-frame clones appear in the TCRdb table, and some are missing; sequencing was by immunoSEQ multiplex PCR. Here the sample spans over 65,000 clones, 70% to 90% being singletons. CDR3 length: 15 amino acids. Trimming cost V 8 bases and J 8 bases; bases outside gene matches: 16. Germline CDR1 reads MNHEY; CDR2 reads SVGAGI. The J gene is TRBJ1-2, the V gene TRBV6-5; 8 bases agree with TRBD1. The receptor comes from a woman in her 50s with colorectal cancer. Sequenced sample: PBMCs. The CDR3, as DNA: TGTGCCAGCTTACCACCGGGGCAGGGGGCGCAGGGCTACACCTTC. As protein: CASLPPGQGAQGYTF.